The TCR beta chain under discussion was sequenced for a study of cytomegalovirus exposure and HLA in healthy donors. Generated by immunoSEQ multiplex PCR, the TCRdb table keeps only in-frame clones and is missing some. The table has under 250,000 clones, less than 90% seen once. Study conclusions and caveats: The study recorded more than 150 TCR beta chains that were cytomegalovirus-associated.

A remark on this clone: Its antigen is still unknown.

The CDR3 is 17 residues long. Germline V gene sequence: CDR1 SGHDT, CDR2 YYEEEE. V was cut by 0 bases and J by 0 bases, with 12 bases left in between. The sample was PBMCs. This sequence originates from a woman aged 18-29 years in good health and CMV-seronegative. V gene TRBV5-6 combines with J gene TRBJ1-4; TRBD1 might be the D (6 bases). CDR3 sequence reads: CASSLGGQLSTNEKLFF. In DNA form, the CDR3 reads TGTGCCAGCAGCTTGGGAGGACAGCTTTCAACTAATGAAAAACTGTTTTTT.